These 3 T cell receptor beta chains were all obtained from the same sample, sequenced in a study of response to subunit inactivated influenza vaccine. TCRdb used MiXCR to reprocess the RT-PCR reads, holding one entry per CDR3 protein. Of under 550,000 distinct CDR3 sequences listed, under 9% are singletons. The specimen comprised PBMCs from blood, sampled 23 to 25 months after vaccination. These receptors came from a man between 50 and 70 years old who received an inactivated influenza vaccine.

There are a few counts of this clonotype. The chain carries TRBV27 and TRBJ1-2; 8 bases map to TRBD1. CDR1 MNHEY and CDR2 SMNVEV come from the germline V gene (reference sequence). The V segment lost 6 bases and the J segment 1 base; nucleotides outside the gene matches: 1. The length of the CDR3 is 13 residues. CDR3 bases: TGTGCCAGCAGGACAGGGGATAACTATGGCTACACCTTC. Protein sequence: CASRTGDNYGYTF.

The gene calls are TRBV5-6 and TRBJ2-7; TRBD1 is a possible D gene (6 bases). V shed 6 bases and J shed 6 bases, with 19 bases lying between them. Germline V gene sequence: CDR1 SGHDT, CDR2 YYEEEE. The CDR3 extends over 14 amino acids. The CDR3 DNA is TGTGCCAGCATCGTCGGGACAAGGGAAGGCGAGCAGTACTTC. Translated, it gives CASIVGTREGEQYF.

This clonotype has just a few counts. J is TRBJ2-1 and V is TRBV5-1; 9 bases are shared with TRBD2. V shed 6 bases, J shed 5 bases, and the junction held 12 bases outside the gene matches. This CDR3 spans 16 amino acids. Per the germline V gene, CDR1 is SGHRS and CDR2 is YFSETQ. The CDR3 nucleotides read TGCGCCAGCACCCCGACCGGGACTAGCAGCAACAATGAGCAGTTCTTC. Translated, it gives CASTPTGTSSNNEQFF.